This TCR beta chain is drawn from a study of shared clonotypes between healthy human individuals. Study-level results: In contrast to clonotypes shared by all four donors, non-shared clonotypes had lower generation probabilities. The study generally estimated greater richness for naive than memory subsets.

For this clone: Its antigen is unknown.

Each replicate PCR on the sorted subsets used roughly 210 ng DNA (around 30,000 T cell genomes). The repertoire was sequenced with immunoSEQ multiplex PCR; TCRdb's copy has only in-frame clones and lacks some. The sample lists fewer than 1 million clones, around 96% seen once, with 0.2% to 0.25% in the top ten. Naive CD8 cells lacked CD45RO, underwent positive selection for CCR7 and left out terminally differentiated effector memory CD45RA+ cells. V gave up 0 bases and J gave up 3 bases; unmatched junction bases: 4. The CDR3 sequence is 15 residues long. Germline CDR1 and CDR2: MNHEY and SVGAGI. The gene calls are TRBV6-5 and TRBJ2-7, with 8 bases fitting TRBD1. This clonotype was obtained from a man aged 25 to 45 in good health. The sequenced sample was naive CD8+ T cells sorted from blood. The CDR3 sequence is CASSYSAGGFYEQYF. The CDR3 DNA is TGTGCCAGCAGTTACTCGGCAGGGGGCTTCTACGAGCAGTACTTC.